The subject of this entry is one T cell receptor (beta chain). Its antigen remains unknown. The record originates from a study of T cell responses to AZD1222 COVID-19 vaccine. The method was immunoSEQ multiplex PCR; TCRdb's version includes in-frame clones alone and lacks a portion of them. In the table there are 160,000 or so clones, under 95% of which are singletons. Whole-study results and caveats: Reports say nearly half of spike-specific TCRs go after unmutated variant regions. The donors showed a predominance of white British ancestry and of females, with possible underestimation of clonal diversity.

The V segment lost 5 bases and the J segment 0 bases; nucleotides outside the gene matches: 6. CDR1 is SGHAT and CDR2 is FQNNGV in the germline V gene. The CDR3 has 15 amino acids. This chain links TRBV11-2 with TRBJ2-7; TRBD2 agrees at 8 bases. The sequencing here drew on peripheral blood, taken on day 0 of AZD1222 vaccination. The clonotype originates from an adult in good health. The CDR3 region has the DNA TGTGCCAGCAGCCCCCGGGGGGGTTACTCCTACGAGCAGTACTTC. It encodes CASSPRGGYSYEQYF.